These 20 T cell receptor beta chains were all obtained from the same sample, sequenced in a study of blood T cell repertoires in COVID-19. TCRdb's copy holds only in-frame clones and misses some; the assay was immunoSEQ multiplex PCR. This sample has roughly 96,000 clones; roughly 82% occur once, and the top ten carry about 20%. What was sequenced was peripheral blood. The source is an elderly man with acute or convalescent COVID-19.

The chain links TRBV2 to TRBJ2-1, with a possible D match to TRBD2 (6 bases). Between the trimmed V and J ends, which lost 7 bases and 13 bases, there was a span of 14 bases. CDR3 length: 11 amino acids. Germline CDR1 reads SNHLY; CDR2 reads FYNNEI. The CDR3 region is CASKAGIEQFF. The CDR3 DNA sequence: TGTGCCAGCAAGGCGGGAATCGAACAGTTCTTC.

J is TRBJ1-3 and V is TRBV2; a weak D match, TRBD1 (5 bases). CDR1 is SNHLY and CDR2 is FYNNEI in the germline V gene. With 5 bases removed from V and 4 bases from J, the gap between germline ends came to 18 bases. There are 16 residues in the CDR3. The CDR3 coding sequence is TGTGCCAGCAGTCTGGGGGGTCCTACTGCGGGAAACACCATATATTTT. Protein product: CASSLGGPTAGNTIYF. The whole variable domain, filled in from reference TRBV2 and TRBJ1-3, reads EPEVTQTPSHQVTQMGQEVILRCVPISNHLYFYWYRQILGQKVEFLVSFYNNEISEKSEIFDDQFSVERPDGSNFTLKIRSTKLEDSAMYFCASSLGGPTAGNTIYFGEGSWLTVV.

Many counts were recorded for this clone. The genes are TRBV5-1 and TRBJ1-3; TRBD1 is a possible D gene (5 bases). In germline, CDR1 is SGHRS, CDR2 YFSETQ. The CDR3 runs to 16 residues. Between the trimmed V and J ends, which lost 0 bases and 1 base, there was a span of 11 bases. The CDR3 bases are TGCGCCAGCAGCTTGGTAGGGGTCCCTTCTGGAAACACCATATATTTT. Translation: CASSLVGVPSGNTIYF.

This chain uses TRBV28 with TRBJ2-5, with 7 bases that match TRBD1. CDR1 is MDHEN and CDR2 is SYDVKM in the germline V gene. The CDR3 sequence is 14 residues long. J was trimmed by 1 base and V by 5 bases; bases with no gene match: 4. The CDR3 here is CASSPWDSQETQYF. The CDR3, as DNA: TGTGCCAGCAGTCCCTGGGACAGCCAAGAGACCCAGTACTTC. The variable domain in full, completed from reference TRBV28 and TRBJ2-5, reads DVKVTQSSRYLVKRTGEKVFLECVQDMDHENMFWYRQDPGLGLRLIYFSYDVKMKEKGDIPEGYSVSREKKERFSLILESASTNQTSMYLCASSPWDSQETQYFGPGTRLLVL.

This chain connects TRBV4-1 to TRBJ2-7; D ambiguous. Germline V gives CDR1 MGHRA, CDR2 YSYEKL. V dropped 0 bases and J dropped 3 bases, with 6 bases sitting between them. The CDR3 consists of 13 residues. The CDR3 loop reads CASSQELDYEQYF. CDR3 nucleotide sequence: TGCGCCAGCAGCCAAGAACTCGACTACGAGCAGTACTTC.

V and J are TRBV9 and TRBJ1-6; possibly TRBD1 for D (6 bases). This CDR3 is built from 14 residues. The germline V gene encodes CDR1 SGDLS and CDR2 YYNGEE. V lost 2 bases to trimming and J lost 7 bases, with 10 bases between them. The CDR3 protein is CASSVGQINSPLHF. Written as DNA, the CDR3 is TGTGCCAGCAGCGTTGGACAGATCAATTCACCCCTCCACTTT.

CDR3 in amino acids: CASSRGVSYNEQFF. DNA of the CDR3: TGTGCCAGCAGTCGCGGGGTCTCCTACAATGAGCAGTTCTTC. The rearrangement links TRBV6-6 to TRBJ2-1; TRBD2 might be the D (6 bases). The CDR3 spans 14 residues. Looked up from germline, CDR1 is MNHNY and CDR2 is SVGAGI (reference sequence). Trimming shortened V by 5 bases and J by 0 bases, and 8 bases separated the two germline ends.

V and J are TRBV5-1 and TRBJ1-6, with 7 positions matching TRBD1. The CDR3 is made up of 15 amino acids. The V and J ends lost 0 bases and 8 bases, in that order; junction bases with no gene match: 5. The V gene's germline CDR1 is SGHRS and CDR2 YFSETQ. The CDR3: CASSLVTGEYSPLHF. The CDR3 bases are TGCGCCAGCAGCTTGGTTACAGGGGAATATTCACCCCTCCACTTT.

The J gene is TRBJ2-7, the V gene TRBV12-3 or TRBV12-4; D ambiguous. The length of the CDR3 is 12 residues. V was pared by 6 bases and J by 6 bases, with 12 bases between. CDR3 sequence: CASRSSGREQYF. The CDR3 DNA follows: TGTGCCAGCAGGTCCAGTGGGCGCGAGCAGTACTTC.

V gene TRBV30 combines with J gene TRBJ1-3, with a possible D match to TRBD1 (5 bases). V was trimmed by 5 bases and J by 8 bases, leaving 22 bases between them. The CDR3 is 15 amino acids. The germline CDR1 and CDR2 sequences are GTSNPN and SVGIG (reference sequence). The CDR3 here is CAWAPPRTRRHTIYF. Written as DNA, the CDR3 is TGTGCCTGGGCGCCTCCACGGACACGACGGCACACCATATATTTT.

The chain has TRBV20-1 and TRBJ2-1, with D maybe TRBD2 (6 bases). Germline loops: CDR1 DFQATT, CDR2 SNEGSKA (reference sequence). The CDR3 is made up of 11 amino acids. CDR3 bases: TGCGGGGGGAGCCCGCTCAATGAGCAGTTCTTC. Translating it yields CGGSPLNEQFF.

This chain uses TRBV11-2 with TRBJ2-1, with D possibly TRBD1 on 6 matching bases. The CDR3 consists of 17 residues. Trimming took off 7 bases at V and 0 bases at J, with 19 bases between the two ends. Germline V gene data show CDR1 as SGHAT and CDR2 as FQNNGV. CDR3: CASTRGDTLSSYNEQFF. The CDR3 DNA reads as TGTGCCAGCACCCGAGGGGACACACTAAGCTCCTACAATGAGCAGTTCTTC.

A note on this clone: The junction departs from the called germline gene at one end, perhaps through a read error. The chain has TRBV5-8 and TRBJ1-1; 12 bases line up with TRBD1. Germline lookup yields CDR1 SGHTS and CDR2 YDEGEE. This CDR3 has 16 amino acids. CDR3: CASNLGQGALYTEAFF. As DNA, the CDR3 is TGTGCCAGCAACTTGGGACAGGGGGCTTTGTACACTGAAGCTTTCTTT.

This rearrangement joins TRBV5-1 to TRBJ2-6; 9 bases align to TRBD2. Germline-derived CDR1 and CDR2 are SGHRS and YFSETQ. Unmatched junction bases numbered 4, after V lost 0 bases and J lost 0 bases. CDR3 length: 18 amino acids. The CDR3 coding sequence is TGCGCCAGCAGCTTGGGACTAGCGGCCTCCTCTGGGGCCAACGTCCTGACTTTC. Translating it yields CASSLGLAASSGANVLTF. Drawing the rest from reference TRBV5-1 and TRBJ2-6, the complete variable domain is KAGVTQTPRYLIKTRGQQVTLSCSPISGHRSVSWYQQTPGQGLQFLFEYFSETQRNKGNFPGRFSGRQFSNSRSEMNVSTLELGDSALYLCASSLGLAASSGANVLTFGAGSRLTVL.

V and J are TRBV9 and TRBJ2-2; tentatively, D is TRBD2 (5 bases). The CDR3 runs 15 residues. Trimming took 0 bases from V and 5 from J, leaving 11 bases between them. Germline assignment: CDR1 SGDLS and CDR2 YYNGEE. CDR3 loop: CASSVATRNTGELFF. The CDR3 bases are TGTGCCAGCAGCGTAGCTACTAGGAATACCGGGGAGCTGTTTTTT.

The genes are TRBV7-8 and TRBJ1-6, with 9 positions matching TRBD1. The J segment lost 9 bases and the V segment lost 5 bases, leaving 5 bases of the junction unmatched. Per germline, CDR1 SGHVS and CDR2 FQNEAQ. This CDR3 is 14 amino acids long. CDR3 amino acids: CASSVQGASSPLHF. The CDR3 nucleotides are TGTGCCAGCAGCGTACAGGGGGCGAGTTCACCCCTCCACTTT.

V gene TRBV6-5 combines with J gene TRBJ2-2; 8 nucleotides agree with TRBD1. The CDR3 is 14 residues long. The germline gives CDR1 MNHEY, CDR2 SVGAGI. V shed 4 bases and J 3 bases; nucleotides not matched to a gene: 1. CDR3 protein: CASSSDRDTGELFF. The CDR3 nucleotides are TGTGCCAGCAGTTCGGACAGGGACACCGGGGAGCTGTTTTTT.

The CDR3 bases are TGTGCCAGCGAAGCGACAGTTAATAACTATGGCTACACCTTC. It encodes CASEATVNNYGYTF. This chain uses TRBV6-5 with TRBJ1-2, with a possible D match to TRBD1 (5 bases). The CDR3 sequence is 14 residues long. V gave up 8 bases and J gave up 1 base, with 14 bases separating them. The germline V gene encodes CDR1 MNHEY and CDR2 SVGAGI.

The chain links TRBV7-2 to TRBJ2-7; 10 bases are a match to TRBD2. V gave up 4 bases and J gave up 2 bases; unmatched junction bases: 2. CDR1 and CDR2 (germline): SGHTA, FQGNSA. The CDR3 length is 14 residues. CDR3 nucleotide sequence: TGTGCCAGCAGCTCCCTAGCGGGGGCCTACGAGCAGTACTTC. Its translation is CASSSLAGAYEQYF.

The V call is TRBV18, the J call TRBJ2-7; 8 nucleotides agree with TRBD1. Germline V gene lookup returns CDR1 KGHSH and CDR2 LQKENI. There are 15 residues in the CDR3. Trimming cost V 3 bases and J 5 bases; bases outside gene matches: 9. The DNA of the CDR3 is TGTGCCAGCTCACCCGCGACAGGGGCGCGCGACGAGCAGTACTTC. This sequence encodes CASSPATGARDEQYF.